The present TCR beta chain was sequenced within a study of CD8+CD57+ T cells in acquired aplastic anemia. CD8+CD57+ cell expansion had been shown by flow cytometry in patients chosen for sequencing. By the time of blood sampling, patients had still received no therapy. Profiling of TCR beta VDJ combinations and CDR3 sequences used genomic DNA as template. TCRdb re-derived calls from the reads in MiXCR, one entry per CDR3 protein. Of roughly 250,000 distinct CDR3 sequences in the sample, roughly 82% were seen once. Note on this clonotype: Since no conserved phenylalanine or tryptophan closes the CDR3, a read error is the likely cause. No DNA is shown, since the ends of the CDR3 on it are uncertain; the CDR3 is the one TCRdb lists.

CDR1 is SGHVS, CDR2 FQNEAQ, per germline. The CDR3 length equals 12 residues, ends included. This receptor was obtained from a human donor with aplastic anemia. This sequence joins TRBV7-8 and TRBJ2-7. Source material: sorted CD4+, CD8+, or CD8+CD57+ T cells (not recorded which) from PBMCs. CDR3 residues: CASSLDADEPAL.